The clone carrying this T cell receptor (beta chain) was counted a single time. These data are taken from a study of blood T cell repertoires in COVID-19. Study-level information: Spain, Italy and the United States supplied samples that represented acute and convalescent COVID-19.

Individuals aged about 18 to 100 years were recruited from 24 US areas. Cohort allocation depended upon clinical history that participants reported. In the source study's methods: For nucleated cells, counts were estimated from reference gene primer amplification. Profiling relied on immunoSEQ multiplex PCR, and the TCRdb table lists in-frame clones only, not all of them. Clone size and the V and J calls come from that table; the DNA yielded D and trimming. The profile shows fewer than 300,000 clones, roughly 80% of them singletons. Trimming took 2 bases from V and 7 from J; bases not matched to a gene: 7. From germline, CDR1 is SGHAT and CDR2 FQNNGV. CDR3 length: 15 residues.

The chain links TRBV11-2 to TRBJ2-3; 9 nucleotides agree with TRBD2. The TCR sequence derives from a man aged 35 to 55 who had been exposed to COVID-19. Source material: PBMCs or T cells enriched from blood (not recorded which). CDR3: CASSLQAGGLNTQYF. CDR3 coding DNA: TGTGCCAGCAGCTTACAGGCGGGAGGGTTGAATACGCAGTATTTT.